The 24 T cell receptor beta chains in this list originate from one sample, sequenced in a study of blood T cells in healthy people across ages (dated by TCRdb to between 2015 and 2016). Libraries were made using 5' RACE. A second PCR of roughly 7 to 12 cycles was performed with a sample-barcoded 5' primer and a J-beta primer mix. TCRdb reprocessed the public reads (quality trimming at Q25 with fastp, clone calling with MiXCR) and kept in-frame beta chains. Here each entry gathers all rows of one CDR3 protein and keeps the most common genes and DNA. This sample gives approximately 2,000,000 distinct CDR3 sequences in total; about two fifths of them show up just once. The top ten constitute more than 20% of the sample. The sequenced material came from blood. The receptors stem from a human donor in good health.

The chain carries TRBV7-9 and TRBJ2-7; a possible D gene is TRBD1 (5 bases). This CDR3 comprises 13 residues. Trimming pared 2 bases from V and 5 bases from J, leaving 10 bases between. CDR1 and CDR2 from the germline V gene are SEHNR and FQNEAQ (reference sequence). The CDR3 sequence is CASSLIQDHEQYF. CDR3 DNA sequence: TGTGCCAGCAGCTTAATACAGGACCACGAGCAGTACTTC.

This chain connects TRBV6-2 or TRBV6-3 to TRBJ1-5; no definite D call. Germline V gene lookup returns CDR1 MNHEY and CDR2 SVGEGT. Trimming took off 4 bases at V and 0 bases at J, with 7 bases between the two ends. This CDR3 has 14 residues. CDR3 bases: TGTGCCAGCAGTTCGGTAAATAGCAATCAGCCCCAGCATTTT. This gives the protein CASSSVNSNQPQHF.

The CDR3 region is CASSPRGLSDNEQFF. CDR3 DNA: TGTGCCAGCAGTCCCCGTGGGCTATCGGACAATGAGCAGTTCTTC. The genes are TRBV6-2 or TRBV6-3 and TRBJ2-1, with D unresolved. Trimming cost V 5 bases and J 5 bases, with 16 bases left between them. Germline loops: CDR1 MNHEY, CDR2 SVGEGT. This CDR3 contains 15 residues.

This clonotype came up a few times. The genes are TRBV6-5 and TRBJ2-6; no firm D call. Germline CDR1 and CDR2: MNHEY and SVGAGI. This CDR3 region has 15 residues. Trimming shortened V by 6 bases and J by 0 bases, and 9 bases separated the two germline ends. For the CDR3, the DNA is TGTGCCAGCAGCCGAAGCTACTCTGGGGCCAACGTCCTGACTTTC. It encodes CASSRSYSGANVLTF.

The chain employs TRBV7-9 and TRBJ2-3; the D is unclear. The CDR3 sequence is 15 residues long. The V gene lost 5 bases and the J gene lost 2 bases, with 14 bases spanning the gap. The germline CDR1 and CDR2 sequences are SEHNR and FQNEAQ (reference sequence). The CDR3 here is CASSASGQFTDTQYF. For the CDR3, the DNA is TGTGCCAGCAGCGCGTCTGGGCAGTTCACAGATACGCAGTATTTT.

V usage is TRBV7-2 and J usage is TRBJ1-6; D is perhaps TRBD1 (5 bases). The CDR3 runs to 12 residues. CDR1 is SGHTA, CDR2 FQGNSA, per germline. V was shortened by 5 bases and J by 10 bases, with 9 bases between the two germline ends. The CDR3 reads CASSPRQSPLHF. The CDR3 region has the DNA TGTGCCAGCAGCCCTAGACAGTCACCCCTCCACTTT.

J is TRBJ2-1 and V is TRBV20-1; weak D call: TRBD2 (5 bases). The CDR3 runs 18 residues. The V and J ends lost 0 bases and 5 bases respectively, with 23 bases between them. Germline V gene lookup returns CDR1 DFQATT and CDR2 SNEGSKA (reference sequence). CDR3 region: CSARDLGAETPMNNEQFF. CDR3 in DNA: TGCAGTGCTAGAGATCTGGGAGCCGAGACCCCGATGAACAATGAGCAGTTCTTC.

This clonotype was recorded a few times. This chain links TRBV6-5 with TRBJ2-6; D gene unclear. The CDR3 is made up of 16 amino acids. Germline V lookup: CDR1 MNHEY, CDR2 SVGAGI. V was pared by 6 bases and J by 1 base, with 13 bases between. The CDR3 here is CASSRAGPSGANVLTF. In DNA form, the CDR3 reads TGTGCCAGCAGCCGCGCAGGTCCTTCTGGGGCCAACGTCCTGACTTTC.

The sample holds a few counts of this clonotype. The chain couples TRBV6-2 or TRBV6-3 to TRBJ2-1; D gene uncertain. V gave up 2 bases and J gave up 8 bases, with 7 bases separating them. CDR3 length: 12 amino acids. Germline CDR1 and CDR2: MNHEY and SVGEGT. The CDR3 is CASSYPSHEQFF. CDR3 bases: TGTGCCAGCAGTTACCCCTCGCATGAGCAGTTCTTC.

The chain combines TRBV6-5 with TRBJ1-2; maybe TRBD1 (6 bases). Deletions cut 2 bases from V and 1 base from J, with 14 bases between. The CDR3 has 16 amino acids. CDR1 is MNHEY and CDR2 is SVGAGI in the germline V gene. In nucleotides, the CDR3 is TGTGCCAGCAGTTACGTGGCGGGGGGCTTTAACTATGGCTACACCTTC. Residues: CASSYVAGGFNYGYTF.

This rearrangement joins TRBV29-1 to TRBJ1-2; D remains unclear. V lost 1 base, J lost 5 bases, and 8 bases lay in between. This CDR3 is 12 amino acids long. In germline, CDR1 is SQVTM, CDR2 ANQGSEA. CDR3 DNA sequence: TGCAGCGTTGAAGGAACGAGTTATGGCTACACCTTC. It translates to CSVEGTSYGYTF.

In this sample, this clonotype turned up a few times. The rearrangement uses TRBV4-3 and TRBJ1-6; D ambiguous. The V end was cut by 0 bases, the J end by 8 bases, with 17 bases between. The length of the CDR3 is 17 residues. Germline CDR1 is LGHNA and CDR2 is YSLEER. This CDR3 is CASSQDKLGPSYSPLHF. The CDR3 region has the DNA TGCGCCAGCAGCCAAGACAAGCTTGGGCCTTCCTATTCACCCCTCCACTTT.

This clonotype was recorded a few times. V and J are TRBV20-1 and TRBJ2-4; D is unclear. The CDR3 covers 15 residues. Germline loops: CDR1 DFQATT, CDR2 SNEGSKA (reference sequence). The germline V and J ends were trimmed by 6 bases and 0 bases, with 15 bases remaining between them. CDR3 sequence: CSASPGVTAKNIQYF. The CDR3 nucleotides read TGCAGTGCCAGTCCTGGGGTGACAGCCAAAAACATTCAGTACTTC.

This chain links TRBV7-2 with TRBJ2-3; 9 bases fit TRBD2. The V and J ends lost 1 base and 10 bases, in that order; junction bases with no gene match: 9. This CDR3 has 15 residues. Germline V CDR1 and CDR2: SGHTA, FQGNSA. CDR3 nucleotides: TGTGCCAGCAGCTTAGGCTCTAGCGGGGCTGCTGCGCAGTATTTT. Protein sequence: CASSLGSSGAAAQYF.

The V call is TRBV7-2, the J call TRBJ2-3; TRBD1 is a possible D gene (5 bases). Trimming removed 1 base at V and 7 bases at J, with 15 bases between. The CDR3 sequence is 15 residues long. CDR1 and CDR2 from the germline V gene are SGHTA and FQGNSA. Here the CDR3 DNA reads TGTGCCAGCAGCTTAGGGGGCGGCCGTGCAAATACGCAGTATTTT. Its translation is CASSLGGGRANTQYF.

The rearrangement joins TRBV29-1 to TRBJ1-1, with 7 bases that match TRBD1. The germline V gene encodes CDR1 SQVTM and CDR2 ANQGSEA. The ends lost 6 bases at V and 4 bases at J; junction bases unmatched: 5. The length of the CDR3 is 12 residues. DNA of the CDR3: TGCAGCGTCCTCGCAGGGGGCACTGAAGCTTTCTTT. It yields the protein CSVLAGGTEAFF.

The rearrangement joins TRBV7-9 to TRBJ2-5; D might be TRBD2 (6 bases). In germline, CDR1 is SEHNR, CDR2 FQNEAQ (reference sequence). The germline V and J ends were trimmed by 2 bases and 3 bases, with 16 bases remaining between them. This CDR3 is built from 16 residues. DNA for the CDR3: TGTGCCAGCAGCTTAATGGGTACTACGGGGGAAGAGACCCAGTACTTC. It translates to CASSLMGTTGEETQYF.

In the case of this clonotype: No DNA is shown, since the ends of the CDR3 on it are uncertain; the CDR3 is the one TCRdb lists. The CDR3: CASSFGAGTGGYLFF. The genes are TRBV7-2 and TRBJ2-1; the D call TRBD1 from the table was never checked on the DNA. Germline-derived CDR1 and CDR2 are SGHTA and FQGNSA. Ends included, the CDR3 has 15 residues.

This CDR3 reads CASSFQDTNYEQYF. The CDR3 DNA reads as TGTGCCAGCAGCTTCCAGGACACAAACTACGAGCAGTACTTC. V usage is TRBV5-6 and J usage is TRBJ2-7; a possible D gene is TRBD1 (5 bases). Trimming pared 2 bases from V and 3 bases from J, leaving 12 bases between. CDR3 size: 14 residues. CDR1 SGHDT and CDR2 YYEEEE come from the germline V gene.

Only a few counts were recorded for this clonotype. The CDR3 nucleotides are TGCAGCGTTGAAGAGTTCTACACAAGGGGCTACACCTTC. It translates to CSVEEFYTRGYTF. The chain recombines TRBV29-1 with TRBJ1-2; no clear D. Per the germline V gene, CDR1 is SQVTM and CDR2 is ANQGSEA. The V gene lost 0 bases and the J gene lost 8 bases, with 13 bases spanning the gap. This CDR3 has 13 residues.

This rearrangement joins TRBV7-9 to TRBJ2-1; TRBD2 agrees at 8 bases. Germline V gene lookup returns CDR1 SEHNR and CDR2 FQNEAQ (reference sequence). Losses at the gene ends were 5 bases for V and 7 bases for J; bases not matched to a gene: 10. The CDR3 runs to 15 residues. As DNA, the CDR3 is TGTGCCAGCAGCCTCCCAACGCGCGGGGGGAATGAGCAGTTCTTC. Amino acids: CASSLPTRGGNEQFF.

The rearrangement joins TRBV11-3 to TRBJ2-4; D call uncertain. The assigned J gene may be wrong: the sequence end matches TRBJ2-7 better. The germline V gene has CDR1 SGHNT and CDR2 YENEEA. There are 14 residues in the CDR3. DNA for the CDR3: TGTGCCAGCAGCTTAGCCGGACCTCACTACGAGCAGTACTTC. This gives the protein CASSLAGPHYEQYF.

CDR3 region: CASSRGMGEQYF. CDR3 nucleotide sequence: TGTGCCAGCAGCAGGGGTATGGGCGAGCAGTACTTC. The chain links TRBV6-5 to TRBJ2-7; the D gene is possibly TRBD1 (6 bases). CDR1 is MNHEY, CDR2 SVGAGI, per germline. The V gene lost 6 bases and the J gene lost 6 bases, with 12 bases spanning the gap. The CDR3 covers 12 residues.

At least ten counts were recorded for this clonotype. This chain joins TRBV9 and TRBJ2-3; no reliable D call. Trimming took off 2 bases at V and 0 bases at J, with 7 bases between the two ends. Germline V lookup: CDR1 SGDLS, CDR2 YYNGEE. The CDR3 totals 14 residues. CDR3 DNA sequence: TGTGCCAGCAGCGTCCTTACTAGCACAGATACGCAGTATTTT. It specifies CASSVLTSTDTQYF. The variable domain in full, completed from reference TRBV9 and TRBJ2-3, reads DSGVTQTPKHLITATGQRVTLRCSPRSGDLSVYWYQQSLDQGLQFLIQYYNGEERAKGNILERFSAQQFPDLHSELNLSSLELGDSALYFCASSVLTSTDTQYFGPGTRLTVL.